Shown below are 15 T cell receptor beta chains from a single sample sequenced in a study of CD8+ T cells in alopecia areata. RNA was isolated and reverse transcribed to cDNA, the sequencing template. Produced via immunoSEQ multiplex PCR; TCRdb's table is partial and in-frame only. The repertoire consists of 200,000 or so clones, with over 45% occurring once and the leading ten covering roughly 5%. Described treatment: oral pan-JAK inhibitor, 5-10 mg twice daily. Sample: CD4+ T cells sorted from blood, taken at week 24, from a patient treated with tofacitinib. The receptors derive from a human donor with alopecia areata.

The chain couples TRBV6-6 to TRBJ1-1; possibly TRBD1 for D (6 bases). This CDR3 contains 15 residues. Germline values: CDR1 MNHNY, CDR2 SVGAGI (reference sequence). V lost 5 bases and J 1 base, leaving 14 bases between the germline ends. This CDR3 is CASSVPGQGNTEAFF. In nucleotides, the CDR3 is TGTGCCAGCAGTGTTCCGGGACAAGGGAACACTGAAGCTTTCTTT.

The chain joins TRBV6-6 to TRBJ1-5, with unresolved D. Per germline, CDR1 MNHNY and CDR2 SVGAGI (reference sequence). Trimming stripped 0 bases from V and 3 bases from J, with 6 bases between. CDR3 size: 14 residues. DNA for the CDR3: TGTGCCAGCAGTTACTCGCAGGTCAATCAGCCCCAGCATTTT. It translates to CASSYSQVNQPQHF.

The V and J genes are TRBV30 and TRBJ1-2; 7 positions agree with TRBD1. The CDR3 has 13 amino acids. Germline lookup yields CDR1 GTSNPN and CDR2 SVGIG (reference sequence). J was trimmed by 3 bases and V by 5 bases; bases with no gene match: 6. In DNA form, the CDR3 reads TGTGCCTGGTCGACAGGGCAAGACTATGGCTACACCTTC. Its translation: CAWSTGQDYGYTF.

J is TRBJ2-1 and V is TRBV4-3; TRBD2 agrees at 8 bases. CDR3 length: 16 residues. V gave up 1 base and J gave up 3 bases; unmatched junction bases: 5. Germline CDR1 and CDR2: LGHNA and YSLEER. As DNA, the CDR3 is TGCGCCAGCAGCCAAGGGGCGGGAGGAAACTACAATGAGCAGTTCTTC. Residues: CASSQGAGGNYNEQFF.

This clone occurred a few times. This chain uses TRBV14 with TRBJ2-1; no definite D call. Per germline, CDR1 SGHDN and CDR2 FVKESK. Trimming took 0 bases from V and 4 from J, leaving 4 bases between them. This CDR3 spans 13 amino acids. The DNA for the CDR3 is TGTGCCAGCAGCCAAGAGAAGTACAATGAGCAGTTCTTC. As protein: CASSQEKYNEQFF.

CDR3 amino acids: CASSSTSGGLKETQYF. In nucleotides, the CDR3 is TGTGCCAGCAGCTCGACTAGCGGGGGGTTAAAAGAGACCCAGTACTTC. The genes are TRBV7-2 and TRBJ2-5; 13 bases match TRBD2. With V trimmed by 4 bases and J by 3 bases, 5 bases remained unmatched. The CDR3 length is 16 residues. CDR1 and CDR2 (germline): SGHTA, FQGNSA.

This rearrangement joins TRBV29-1 to TRBJ1-2, with D tentatively TRBD1 (5 bases). The V and J ends lost 1 base and 4 bases respectively, with 16 bases between them. Germline loops: CDR1 SQVTM, CDR2 ANQGSEA. This CDR3 is 15 amino acids long. Written as DNA, the CDR3 is TGCAGCGTTGAAGGTCGCGGGGGAGCTGGCTATGGCTACACCTTC. As protein: CSVEGRGGAGYGYTF.

The table lists this clone with a few counts. Sequence at one end of the junction differs from germline and may be a read error. The V and J genes are TRBV15 and TRBJ2-7, with D hard to call. The CDR3 sequence is 15 residues long. The V gene's germline CDR1 is LNHNV and CDR2 YYDKDF (reference sequence). The chain's CDR3 is CATSREKRSVGEQYF. The CDR3 DNA reads as TGTGCCACCAGCCGAGAAAAAAGGTCCGTGGGCGAGCAGTACTTC.

This chain connects TRBV29-1 to TRBJ2-3, with 7 positions matching TRBD2. The germline gives CDR1 SQVTM, CDR2 ANQGSEA. The CDR3 covers 15 residues. Trimming removed 3 bases from V and 2 bases from J; junction bases left unmatched: 8. In DNA, the CDR3 is TGCAGCGTTGATCGGGGAGGGCAGAACACAGATACGCAGTATTTT. This sequence encodes CSVDRGGQNTDTQYF.

The V gene is TRBV30, the J gene TRBJ2-5; 8 bases match TRBD2. The V and J ends lost 0 bases and 5 bases, in that order; junction bases with no gene match: 5. Germline CDR1 GTSNPN, CDR2 SVGIG (reference sequence). This CDR3 is 14 amino acids long. Here the CDR3 reads CAWSVLPGGETQYF. DNA of the CDR3: TGTGCCTGGAGTGTACTACCGGGAGGGGAGACCCAGTACTTC. The variable domain in full, completed from reference TRBV30 and TRBJ2-5, reads SQTIHQWPATLVQPVGSPLSLECTVEGTSNPNLYWYRQAAGRGLQLLFYSVGIGQISSEVPQNLSASRPQDRQFILSSKKLLLSDSGFYLCAWSVLPGGETQYFGPGTRLLVL.

This chain uses TRBV5-1 with TRBJ2-3; 13 bases align to TRBD2. CDR1 is SGHRS, CDR2 YFSETQ, per germline. The CDR3 contains 16 residues. Trimming took 0 bases from V and 8 from J; bases not matched to a gene: 6. The chain's CDR3 is CASSLGTGLAGSTQYF. In nucleotides, the CDR3 is TGCGCCAGCAGCTTGGGAACGGGACTAGCGGGATCTACGCAGTATTTT. The variable domain in full, with the rest retrieved from reference TRBV5-1 and TRBJ2-3, is KAGVTQTPRYLIKTRGQQVTLSCSPISGHRSVSWYQQTPGQGLQFLFEYFSETQRNKGNFPGRFSGRQFSNSRSEMNVSTLELGDSALYLCASSLGTGLAGSTQYFGPGTRLTVL.

This rearrangement joins TRBV2 to TRBJ2-7; D not certain. CDR3 length: 11 amino acids. CDR1 and CDR2 from the germline V gene are SNHLY and FYNNEI. The V end lost 7 bases, the J end lost 3 bases, and 7 bases lay between the germline ends. The DNA for the CDR3 is TGTGCCAGCACGGGCCTCTACGAGCAGTACTTC. It translates to CASTGLYEQYF. The full variable domain, completed using reference TRBV2 and TRBJ2-7, is EPEVTQTPSHQVTQMGQEVILRCVPISNHLYFYWYRQILGQKVEFLVSFYNNEISEKSEIFDDQFSVERPDGSNFTLKIRSTKLEDSAMYFCASTGLYEQYFGPGTRLTVT.

V and J are TRBV14 and TRBJ2-6, with D possibly being TRBD1 (6 bases). CDR3 size: 15 residues. Germline lookup yields CDR1 SGHDN and CDR2 FVKESK. Trimming removed 5 bases at V and 3 bases at J, with 11 bases between. CDR3 sequence: CASSGTGSGANVLTF. CDR3 bases: TGTGCCAGCAGCGGCACAGGGAGTGGGGCCAACGTCCTGACTTTC. Full variable domain (rest looked up from reference TRBV14 and TRBJ2-6): EAGVTQFPSHSVIEKGQTVTLRCDPISGHDNLYWYRRVMGKEIKFLLHFVKESKQDESGMPNNRFLAERTGGTYSTLKVQPAELEDSGVYFCASSGTGSGANVLTFGAGSRLTVL.

The V gene is TRBV29-1, the J gene TRBJ2-7, with 10 positions matching TRBD2. J was trimmed by 5 bases and V by 3 bases; bases with no gene match: 4. The CDR3 spans 13 residues. Germline V CDR1 and CDR2: SQVTM, ANQGSEA. This chain's CDR3 is CSVDTSGINEQYF. The CDR3 DNA sequence: TGCAGCGTTGATACTAGCGGGATCAACGAGCAGTACTTC.

The chain combines TRBV7-2 with TRBJ2-5; D gene ambiguous. Germline CDR1 SGHTA, CDR2 FQGNSA. Trimming removed 2 bases at V and 3 bases at J, with 1 base between. This CDR3 has 11 residues. The CDR3 bases are TGTGCCAGCAGCTTAAAAGAGACCCAGTACTTC. Its protein product is CASSLKETQYF.